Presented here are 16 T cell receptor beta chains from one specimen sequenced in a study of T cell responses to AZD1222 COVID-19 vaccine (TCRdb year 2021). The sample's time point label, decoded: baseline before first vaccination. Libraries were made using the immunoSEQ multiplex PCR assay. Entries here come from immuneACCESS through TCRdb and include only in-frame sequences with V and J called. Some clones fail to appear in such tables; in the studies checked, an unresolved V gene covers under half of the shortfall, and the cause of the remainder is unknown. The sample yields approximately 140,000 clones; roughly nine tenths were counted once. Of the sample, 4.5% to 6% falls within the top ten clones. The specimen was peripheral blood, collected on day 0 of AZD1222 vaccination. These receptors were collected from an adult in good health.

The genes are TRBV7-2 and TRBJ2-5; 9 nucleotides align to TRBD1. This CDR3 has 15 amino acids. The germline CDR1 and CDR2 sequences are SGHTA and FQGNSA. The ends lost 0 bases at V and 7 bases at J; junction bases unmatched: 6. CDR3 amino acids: CASSLAPGQGATQYF. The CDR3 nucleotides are TGTGCCAGCAGCTTAGCACCGGGACAGGGCGCGACCCAGTACTTC.

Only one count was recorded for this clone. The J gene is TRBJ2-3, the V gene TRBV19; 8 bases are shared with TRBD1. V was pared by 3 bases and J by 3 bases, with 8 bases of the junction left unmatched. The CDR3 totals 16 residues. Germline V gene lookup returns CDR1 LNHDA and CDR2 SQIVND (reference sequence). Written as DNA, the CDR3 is TGTGCCAGTAGTATTCGGACAGGGCCGCGTACAGATACGCAGTATTTT. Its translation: CASSIRTGPRTDTQYF.

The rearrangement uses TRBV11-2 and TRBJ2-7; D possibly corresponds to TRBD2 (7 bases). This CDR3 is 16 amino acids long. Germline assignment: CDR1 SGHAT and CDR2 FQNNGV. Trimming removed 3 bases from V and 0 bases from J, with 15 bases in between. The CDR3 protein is CASSFRGGGYSYEQYF. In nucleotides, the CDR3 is TGTGCCAGCAGCTTTAGGGGCGGGGGCTACTCCTACGAGCAGTACTTC.

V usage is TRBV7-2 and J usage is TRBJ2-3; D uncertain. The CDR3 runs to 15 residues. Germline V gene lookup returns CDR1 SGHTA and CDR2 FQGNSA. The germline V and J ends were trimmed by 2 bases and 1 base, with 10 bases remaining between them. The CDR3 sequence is CASSLSLLGTDTQYF. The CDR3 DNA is TGTGCCAGCAGCTTATCGCTTCTCGGCACAGATACGCAGTATTTT.

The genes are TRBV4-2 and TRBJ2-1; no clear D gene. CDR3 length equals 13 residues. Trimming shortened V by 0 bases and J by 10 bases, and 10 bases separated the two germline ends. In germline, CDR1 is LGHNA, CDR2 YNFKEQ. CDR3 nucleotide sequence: TGTGCCAGCAGCCAAGAGGGCCCTGGGGAGCAGTTCTTC. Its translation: CASSQEGPGEQFF.

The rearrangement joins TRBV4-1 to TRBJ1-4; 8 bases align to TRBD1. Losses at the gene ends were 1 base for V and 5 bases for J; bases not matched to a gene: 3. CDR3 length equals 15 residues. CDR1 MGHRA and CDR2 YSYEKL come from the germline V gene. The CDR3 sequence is CASSQGDRQNEKLFF. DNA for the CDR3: TGCGCCAGCAGCCAAGGGGACAGGCAGAATGAAAAACTGTTTTTT.

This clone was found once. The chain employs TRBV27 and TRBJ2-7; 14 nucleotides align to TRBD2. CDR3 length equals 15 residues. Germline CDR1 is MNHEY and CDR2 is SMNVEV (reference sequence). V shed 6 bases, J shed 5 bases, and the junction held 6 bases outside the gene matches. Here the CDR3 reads CASSPGLAGAHEQYF. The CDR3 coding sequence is TGTGCCAGCAGCCCGGGACTAGCGGGAGCCCACGAGCAGTACTTC.

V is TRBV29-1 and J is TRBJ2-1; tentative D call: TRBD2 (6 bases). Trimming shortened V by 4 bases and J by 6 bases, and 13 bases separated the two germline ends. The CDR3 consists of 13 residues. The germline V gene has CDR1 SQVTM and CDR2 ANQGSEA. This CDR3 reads CSVARLGGNEQFF. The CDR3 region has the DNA TGCAGCGTTGCTAGGCTGGGGGGCAATGAGCAGTTCTTC.

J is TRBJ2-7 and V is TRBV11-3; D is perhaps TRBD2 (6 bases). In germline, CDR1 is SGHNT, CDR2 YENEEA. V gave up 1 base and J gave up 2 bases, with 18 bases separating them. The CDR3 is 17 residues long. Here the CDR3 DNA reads TGTGCCAGCAGCTTAGGGAGCTGGGGGGAAAAGGCCTACGAGCAGTACTTC. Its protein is CASSLGSWGEKAYEQYF.

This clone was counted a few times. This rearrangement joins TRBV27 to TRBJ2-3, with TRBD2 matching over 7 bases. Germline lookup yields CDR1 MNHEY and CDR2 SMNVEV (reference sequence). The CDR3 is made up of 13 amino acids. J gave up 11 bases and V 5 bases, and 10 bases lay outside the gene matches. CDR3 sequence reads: CASSHSGGGMQYF. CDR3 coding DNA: TGTGCCAGCAGTCATAGTGGGGGAGGGATGCAGTATTTT.

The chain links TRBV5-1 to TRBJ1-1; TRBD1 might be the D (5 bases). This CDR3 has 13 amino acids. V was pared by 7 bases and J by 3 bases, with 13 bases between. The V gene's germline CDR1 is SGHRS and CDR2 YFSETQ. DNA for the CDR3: TGCGCCAGCTCCCGGGGGAGAGACACTGAAGCTTTCTTT. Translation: CASSRGRDTEAFF.

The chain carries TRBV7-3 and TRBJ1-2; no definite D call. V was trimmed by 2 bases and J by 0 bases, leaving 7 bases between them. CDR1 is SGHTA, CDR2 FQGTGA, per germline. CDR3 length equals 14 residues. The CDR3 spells CASSLGPANYGYTF. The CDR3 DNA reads TGTGCCAGCAGCTTAGGGCCCGCTAACTATGGCTACACCTTC.

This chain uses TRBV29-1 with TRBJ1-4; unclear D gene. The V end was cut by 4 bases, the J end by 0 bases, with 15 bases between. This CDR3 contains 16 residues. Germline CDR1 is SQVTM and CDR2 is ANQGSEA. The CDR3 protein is CSVVTTQSATNEKLFF. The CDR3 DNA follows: TGCAGCGTTGTTACAACCCAATCGGCAACTAATGAAAAACTGTTTTTT. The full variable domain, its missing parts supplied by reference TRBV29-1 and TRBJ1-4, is SAVISQKPSRDICQRGTSLTIQCQVDSQVTMMFWYRQQPGQSLTLIATANQGSEATYESGFVIDKFPISRPNLTFSTLTVSNMSPEDSSIYLCSVVTTQSATNEKLFFGSGTQLSVL.

The CDR3 DNA sequence: TGTGCCAGCAGCCAGAGGGACCCCGGACATACGCAGTATTTT. Amino acid sequence: CASSQRDPGHTQYF. The V and J genes are TRBV14 and TRBJ2-3; D is possibly TRBD1 or TRBD2 (5 bases each). Trimming cost V 3 bases and J 7 bases, with 14 bases left between them. CDR3 length: 14 residues. In germline, CDR1 is SGHDN, CDR2 FVKESK.

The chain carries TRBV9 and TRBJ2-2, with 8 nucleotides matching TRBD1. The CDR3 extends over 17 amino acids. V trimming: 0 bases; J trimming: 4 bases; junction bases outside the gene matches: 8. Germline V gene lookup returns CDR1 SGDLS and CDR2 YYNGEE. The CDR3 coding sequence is TGTGCCAGCAGCGTAGTTGGTCAGGGGGCGCGCACCGGGGAGCTGTTTTTT. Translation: CASSVVGQGARTGELFF.

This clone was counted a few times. CDR3 loop: CASSRGTAPQGEKLFF. In nucleotides, the CDR3 is TGTGCCAGCTCACGTGGGACAGCTCCCCAAGGGGAAAAACTGTTTTTT. This chain links TRBV18 with TRBJ1-4; 7 positions agree with TRBD1. Trimming cost V 4 bases and J 8 bases; bases outside gene matches: 13. Germline-derived CDR1 and CDR2 are KGHSH and LQKENI. CDR3 size: 16 residues.